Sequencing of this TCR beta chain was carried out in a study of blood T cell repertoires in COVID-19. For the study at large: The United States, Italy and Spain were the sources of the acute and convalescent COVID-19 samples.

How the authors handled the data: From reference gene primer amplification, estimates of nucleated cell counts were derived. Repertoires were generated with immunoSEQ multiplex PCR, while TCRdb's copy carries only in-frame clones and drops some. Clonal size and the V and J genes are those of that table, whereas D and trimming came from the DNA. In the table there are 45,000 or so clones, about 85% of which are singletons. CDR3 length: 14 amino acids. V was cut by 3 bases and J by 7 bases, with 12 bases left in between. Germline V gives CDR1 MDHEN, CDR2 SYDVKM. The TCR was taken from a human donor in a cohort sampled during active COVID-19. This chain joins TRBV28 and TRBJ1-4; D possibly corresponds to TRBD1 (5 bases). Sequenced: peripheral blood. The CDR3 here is CASSFSGQGEKLFF. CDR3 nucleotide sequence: TGTGCCAGCAGTTTTTCTGGCCAGGGTGAAAAACTGTTTTTT.